This T cell receptor beta chain was observed in a study of high-grade serous ovarian cancer treatment subgroups. General study points: TCR relatedness rose with neoantigen level and trended with mutation load.

Losses at the gene ends were 7 bases for V and 15 bases for J; bases not matched to a gene: 16. Germline V gives CDR1 SGHAT, CDR2 FQNNGV. This CDR3 region has 14 residues. Points on this clone: Its antigen is unidentified.

The tumor samples were collected prior to definitive surgery or chemotherapy. The repertoire was sequenced with immunoSEQ multiplex PCR; TCRdb's copy has only in-frame clones and lacks some. The table lists 2,500 to 3,000 clones, approximately 68% of them singletons. Sequencing was done on a sample of tumor tissue. This sequence originates from a human donor with high-grade serous ovarian cancer. The gene calls are TRBV11-2 and TRBJ2-1; 9 nucleotides agree with TRBD2. CDR3 sequence (DNA): TGTGCCAGCAATGAAGGGTTGGCTAGCGGGAAAGTGTTCTTC. Protein: CASNEGLASGKVFF.